This T cell receptor (beta chain) was retrieved from a study of blood T cells in healthy people across ages. Findings of the study overall: Age showed a roughly linear inverse relationship with TCR beta diversity per million T cells.

Using a J-beta primer mix together with a sample-barcoded 5' primer, a second PCR was run for roughly 6 to 12 cycles. MiXCR, run by TCRdb on the 5' RACE reads, gives a single entry per CDR3 protein. The repertoire consists of over a million distinct CDR3 sequences, with roughly 45% occurring once and the leading ten covering under 8%. This clonotype came up a few times. Its antigen is unknown. There were healthy Caucasian individuals from Russia, aged roughly 6 to 90, serving as donors. Total RNA was extracted at no less than 5.5 micrograms per sample. The clonotype was recovered from a woman younger than 30 in good health. Source material: blood.

The CDR3 region is CASSLEENSPLHF. CDR3 DNA sequence: TGTGCCAGCAGCTTAGAGGAGAATTCACCCCTCCACTTT. The chain couples TRBV7-9 to TRBJ1-6; D is uncertain. The CDR3 runs to 13 residues. Between the trimmed V and J ends, which lost 1 base and 7 bases, there was a span of 5 bases. Germline V gene data show CDR1 as SEHNR and CDR2 as FQNEAQ (reference sequence).